The 30 T cell receptor beta chains listed next were all sequenced from one sample in a study of Graves' ophthalmopathy and Graves' hyperthyroidism. Amplification from RNA transcripts yielded the TCR beta CDR3 regions. The library came from an HTBI-primed first-round RT-PCR and a second-round multiplex PCR. TCRdb re-derived calls from the multiplex PCR reads in MiXCR, one entry per CDR3 protein. The sample lists about 660,000 distinct CDR3 sequences, under 50% occurring once. The sequenced sample consisted of peripheral blood. These TCRs come from an adult man with Graves' ophthalmopathy.

This clonotype came up once. The junction does not match germline at one end; this may be a read error. The chain couples TRBV4-3 to TRBJ2-5; perhaps TRBD2 as D (5 bases). This CDR3 has 13 residues. Germline V gene data show CDR1 as LGHNA and CDR2 as YSLEER. DNA for the CDR3: TGCGCCACCAGCTTCGGGAACGGGGAGACCCAGTACTTC. This translates into CATSFGNGETQYF.

This clonotype was found a few times. Relative to the germline gene, one junction end is altered; a read error may explain this. The chain links TRBV29-1 to TRBJ2-7, with TRBD2 matching over 7 bases. From germline, CDR1 is SQVTM and CDR2 ANQGSEA. The CDR3 totals 12 residues. In nucleotides, the CDR3 is TGCAGCGTTGAGGGGGGAGGGGAAAGCCGGTTCTTC. Translating gives CSVEGGGESRFF.

This chain joins TRBV29-1 and TRBJ2-7; D perhaps matches TRBD1 (5 bases). In germline, CDR1 is SQVTM, CDR2 ANQGSEA. This CDR3 has 12 residues. Here the CDR3 reads CRLGVYPYEQYF. The CDR3 DNA follows: TGCAGGCTAGGGGTTTACCCCTACGAGCAGTACTTC.

The CDR3 sequence is CASSRGPGQGRSPLHF. The CDR3 bases are TGCGCCAGCAGCCGGGGCCCGGGACAGGGGAGGTCACCCCTCCACTTT. This chain links TRBV4-1 with TRBJ1-6; 10 bases are a match to TRBD1. V was clipped by 4 bases and J by 10 bases; unmatched bases: 10. CDR1 is MGHRA and CDR2 is YSYEKL in the germline V gene. This CDR3 contains 16 residues.

At least ten counts were recorded for this clonotype. The junction departs from the called germline gene at one end, perhaps through a read error. The rearrangement uses TRBV29-1 and TRBJ2-6, with D tentatively TRBD1 (6 bases). The CDR3 totals 20 residues. Germline CDR1 SQVTM, CDR2 ANQGSEA. In nucleotides, the CDR3 is TGCAGCGTCGAAGGCCCTCCCCCCCCAGGGGCTTCCTCTGGGGCCAACGTCCTGACTTTC. Encoded protein: CSVEGPPPPGASSGANVLTF.

The V gene is TRBV12-3 or TRBV12-4, the J gene TRBJ2-3, with 10 bases lining up with TRBD2. The CDR3 has 13 residues. J lost 3 bases, V lost 8 bases, and 2 bases had no gene match. The CDR3 is CASGLAATDTQYF. In DNA form, the CDR3 reads TGTGCCAGCGGACTAGCGGCAACAGATACGCAGTATTTT.

This clonotype was counted a few times. The chain recombines TRBV12-3 or TRBV12-4 with TRBJ2-5, with 7 bases aligning to TRBD1. The CDR3 extends over 15 amino acids. V gave up 1 base and J gave up 4 bases; unmatched junction bases: 6. In DNA, the CDR3 is TGTGCCAGCAGTTTAGGACAGGGCGACGCAGAGACCCAGTACTTC. The encoded protein is CASSLGQGDAETQYF.

This chain joins TRBV2 and TRBJ1-2; possibly TRBD1 for D (6 bases). The CDR3 totals 14 residues. Looked up from germline, CDR1 is SNHLY and CDR2 is FYNNEI. CDR3 in amino acids: CARLAGGGNYGYTF. CDR3 nucleotides: TGTGCTAGGCTGGCTGGGGGCGGTAACTATGGCTACACCTTC.

The table lists this clonotype with a few counts. This chain links TRBV10-3 with TRBJ2-7; 8 nucleotides match TRBD1. This CDR3 has 14 residues. Germline V lookup: CDR1 ENHRY, CDR2 SYGVKD. V gave up 10 bases and J gave up 7 bases; unmatched junction bases: 15. CDR3 in DNA: TGTGCCAGCCGGGATCATCCAGGGGGCTTTGAGCAGTACTTC. Amino acid sequence: CASRDHPGGFEQYF.

The chain is built from TRBV29-1 and TRBJ2-7; 10 positions match TRBD1. This CDR3 has 14 amino acids. V lost 6 bases and J lost 2; bases outside the gene matches: 7. The germline V gene encodes CDR1 SQVTM and CDR2 ANQGSEA. CDR3 loop: CSVLDGTGAYEQYF. For the CDR3, the DNA is TGCAGCGTCCTTGATGGGACAGGGGCCTACGAGCAGTACTTC.

This clonotype came up a few times. This sequence joins TRBV7-2 and TRBJ2-2, with D uncertain. The CDR3 spans 16 residues. V was pared by 2 bases and J by 6 bases, with 16 bases between. Germline loops: CDR1 SGHTA, CDR2 FQGNSA. The CDR3 is CASSLQGSRNAGELFF. The CDR3 region has the DNA TGTGCCAGCAGCTTACAAGGTTCCCGAAACGCCGGGGAGCTGTTTTTT.

Only a few counts were recorded for this clonotype. V usage is TRBV11-2 and J usage is TRBJ2-5, with unresolved D. Germline assignment: CDR1 SGHAT and CDR2 FQNNGV. V was trimmed by 8 bases and J by 5 bases, leaving 18 bases between them. The CDR3 is 14 residues long. CDR3 nucleotides: TGTGCCAGCTCACCGAGCTTCGCTAGGGAGACCCAGTACTTC. It translates to CASSPSFARETQYF.

This rearrangement joins TRBV7-9 to TRBJ1-2; no firm D call. The CDR3 totals 14 residues. Trimming stripped 2 bases from V and 8 bases from J, with 15 bases between. Germline loops: CDR1 SEHNR, CDR2 FQNEAQ (reference sequence). The CDR3 nucleotides read TGTGCCAGCAGCTTATACCGGCGGGGAGAGGGCTACACCTTC. This gives the protein CASSLYRRGEGYTF.

This clonotype appeared many times. The V and J genes are TRBV2 and TRBJ1-1; D is unclear. V lost 2 bases and J lost 0, with 4 bases in between. Germline V gene data show CDR1 as SNHLY and CDR2 as FYNNEI. The CDR3 runs 13 residues. The CDR3 spells CASSENLNTEAFF. The CDR3 DNA reads TGTGCCAGCAGTGAAAACCTGAACACTGAAGCTTTCTTT.

V and J are TRBV5-5 and TRBJ1-1; no clear D. The CDR3 runs 14 residues. V gave up 3 bases and J gave up 5 bases, with 14 bases separating them. CDR1 is SGHKS and CDR2 is YYEKEE in the germline V gene (reference sequence). CDR3 bases: TGTGCCAGCAGCTACTGGACGGGTGGAACTGAAGCTTTCTTT. Its translation: CASSYWTGGTEAFF.

Details on this clonotype: This sequence may be a read error, since a much larger clone differs from it by one base. The chain carries TRBV10-3 and TRBJ2-2; D gene ambiguous. Germline V gene sequence: CDR1 ENHRY, CDR2 SYGVKD. This CDR3 region has 16 residues. Deletions cut 6 bases from V and 0 bases from J, with 14 bases between. The CDR3, as DNA: TGTGCCATCAGGAATCGGCCGGGCCCGAACACCGGGGAGCTGTTTTTT. Translated, it gives CAIRNRPGPNTGELFF.

This clonotype was recorded at least ten times. The chain uses TRBV12-3 or TRBV12-4 and TRBJ2-5; tentative D call: TRBD1 (5 bases). V lost 6 bases to trimming and J lost 7 bases, with 18 bases between them. The CDR3 has 14 residues. For the CDR3, the DNA is TGTGCCAGCAGCCAGACCAGGGTATCGGGGACCCAGTACTTC. This translates into CASSQTRVSGTQYF.

In this sample, this clonotype turned up once. The rearrangement links TRBV7-6 to TRBJ1-5, with D perhaps TRBD1 (5 bases). Germline lookup yields CDR1 SGHVS and CDR2 FNYEAQ. CDR3 length equals 16 residues. V lost 1 base and J 4 bases, leaving 14 bases between the germline ends. The CDR3 sequence: CASSLVVGDLNQPQHF. The CDR3 DNA is TGTGCCAGCAGCTTAGTTGTGGGGGATCTAAATCAGCCCCAGCATTTT.

Many counts were recorded for this clonotype. The chain carries TRBV7-9 and TRBJ1-2; D gene ambiguous. Between the trimmed V and J ends, which lost 5 bases and 4 bases, there was a span of 11 bases. The CDR3 contains 13 residues. CDR1 and CDR2 (germline): SEHNR, FQNEAQ (reference sequence). The CDR3 loop is CASSPQIPYGYTF. In DNA form, the CDR3 reads TGTGCCAGCAGCCCACAGATTCCCTATGGCTACACCTTC.

This clonotype was found a few times. The gene calls are TRBV7-2 and TRBJ2-5; D tentatively reads TRBD1 or TRBD2 (5 bases each). CDR3 length equals 15 residues. Per the germline V gene, CDR1 is SGHTA and CDR2 is FQGNSA. V lost 5 bases and J lost 2, with 15 bases in between. The DNA for the CDR3 is TGTGCCAGCAGCAAACCGGGGACGCAACAAGAGACCCAGTACTTC. It yields the protein CASSKPGTQQETQYF.

The chain links TRBV6-5 to TRBJ2-3, with D unresolved. The ends were cut back, 10 bases at V and 2 bases at J, with 19 bases in the middle. This CDR3 contains 15 residues. Germline CDR1 is MNHEY and CDR2 is SVGAGI. DNA for the CDR3: TGTGCCACCTTCCCCGCGGTGCAGATCACAGATACGCAGTATTTT. Protein product: CATFPAVQITDTQYF.

The rearrangement joins TRBV10-3 to TRBJ2-7; weak D call: TRBD2 (7 bases). The CDR3 covers 13 residues. CDR1 and CDR2 (germline): ENHRY, SYGVKD. V was clipped by 10 bases and J by 2 bases, with 15 bases between them. The CDR3 DNA follows: TGTGCCAGCAGAGGGGGGGTCGCCTACGAGCAGTACTTC. This encodes CASRGGVAYEQYF.

V and J are TRBV15 and TRBJ1-5; TRBD1 might be the D (5 bases). Germline values: CDR1 LNHNV, CDR2 YYDKDF (reference sequence). This CDR3 spans 17 amino acids. Trimming removed 4 bases from V and 1 base from J, with 17 bases in between. The CDR3 is CATSNRQRVWSNQPQHF. CDR3 bases: TGTGCCACCAGCAACCGACAGAGGGTCTGGAGCAATCAGCCCCAGCATTTT.

The J gene is TRBJ1-1, the V gene TRBV12-3 or TRBV12-4; a possible D gene is TRBD1 (6 bases). Trimming pared 6 bases from V and 1 base from J, leaving 12 bases between. The CDR3 runs to 14 residues. The CDR3 region has the DNA TGTGCCAGCAGAAATCCGGGACAGAACACTGAAGCTTTCTTT. Encoded protein: CASRNPGQNTEAFF.

This clonotype was counted at least ten times. V is TRBV19 and J is TRBJ1-5, with a tentative D call TRBD1 (5 bases). The CDR3 covers 16 residues. Trimming shortened V by 9 bases and J by 5 bases, and 23 bases separated the two germline ends. From germline, CDR1 is LNHDA and CDR2 SQIVND (reference sequence). CDR3 residues: CASRDVDWGRDQPQHF. The CDR3 nucleotides read TGTGCCAGCCGGGACGTGGACTGGGGAAGGGATCAGCCCCAGCATTTT.

At least ten counts were recorded for this clonotype. The V and J genes are TRBV7-8 and TRBJ1-3; no firm D call. The germline V gene has CDR1 SGHVS and CDR2 FQNEAQ. Trimming stripped 1 base from V and 6 bases from J, with 25 bases between. The CDR3 has 19 residues. CDR3 sequence: CASSLESSSLLGYENTIYF. DNA of the CDR3: TGTGCCAGCAGCTTAGAATCCTCTTCACTCCTTGGGTACGAAAACACCATATATTTT.

This clonotype was observed a few times. A much bigger clone sits one base away, suggesting this may be a read error. The gene calls are TRBV7-3 and TRBJ2-7; TRBD2 aligns across 7 bases. Germline V lookup: CDR1 SGHTA, CDR2 FQGTGA. The CDR3 totals 13 residues. J was trimmed by 5 bases and V by 1 base; bases with no gene match: 2. CDR3 in DNA: TGTGCCAGCAGCTTAAAGGGAGGGGACGAGCAGTACTTC. It translates to CASSLKGGDEQYF.

This clonotype was found many times. The J gene is TRBJ2-7, the V gene TRBV9; a weak D match, TRBD2 (6 bases). The V end was cut by 0 bases, the J end by 0 bases, with 10 bases between. The CDR3 contains 15 residues. Germline V gives CDR1 SGDLS, CDR2 YYNGEE. The CDR3 DNA sequence: TGTGCCAGCAGCGTAGGTAGCGGCAACTCCTACGAGCAGTACTTC. Its translation is CASSVGSGNSYEQYF.

This clonotype was detected many times. This sequence joins TRBV29-1 and TRBJ1-2; 7 nucleotides line up with TRBD1. The germline gives CDR1 SQVTM, CDR2 ANQGSEA. Germline trimming cut 7 bases from V and 1 base from J; bases unmatched to any gene: 3. The CDR3 is 12 amino acids. The CDR3 spells CSGRDSNYGYTF. The CDR3 nucleotides are TGCAGCGGAAGGGACAGTAACTATGGCTACACCTTC. Filled out from reference TRBV29-1 and TRBJ1-2, the complete variable domain reads SAVISQKPSRDICQRGTSLTIQCQVDSQVTMMFWYRQQPGQSLTLIATANQGSEATYESGFVIDKFPISRPNLTFSTLTVSNMSPEDSSIYLCSGRDSNYGYTFGSGTRLTVV.

This clonotype was detected many times. J is TRBJ2-2 and V is TRBV29-1; 8 nucleotides agree with TRBD2. V lost 4 bases, J lost 5 bases, and 0 bases stayed unmatched. Germline-derived CDR1 and CDR2 are SQVTM and ANQGSEA. This CDR3 is 12 amino acids long. The CDR3 loop reads CSVAGGTGELFF. CDR3 coding DNA: TGCAGCGTTGCGGGGGGGACCGGGGAGCTGTTTTTT.